One and the same sample provided the 17 T cell receptor beta chains below, sequenced in a study of Ad26.COV2.S vaccination and SARS-CoV-2 variants. Treatment specified: some 20 received Ad26.COV2.S at low or high dose, single or two shots; 5 received placebo; per-sample allocation not given. At day 63 after the first vaccine or placebo injection, samples were drawn. TCRdb keeps only in-frame clones here, not all; method: immunoSEQ multiplex PCR. In the table there are about 420,000 clones, roughly 90% of which are singletons. This material consisted of peripheral blood, taken in a trial of Ad26.COV2.S vaccine versus placebo. The receptors originated from a person aged 18-65 years who received the Ad26.COV2.S COVID-19 vaccine or a placebo.

The chain carries TRBV2 and TRBJ2-1; TRBD1 matches 7 bases. The CDR3 runs to 15 residues. V shed 3 bases, J shed 7 bases, and the junction held 9 bases outside the gene matches. The germline V gene has CDR1 SNHLY and CDR2 FYNNEI. The CDR3 sequence: CASSDTRTGRNEQFF. The DNA of the CDR3 is TGTGCCAGCAGTGACACGCGGACAGGCAGGAATGAGCAGTTCTTC.

V is TRBV5-1 and J is TRBJ1-4; D uncertain. CDR3 length equals 14 residues. V was shortened by 4 bases and J by 8 bases, with 15 bases between the two germline ends. Germline V CDR1 and CDR2: SGHRS, YFSETQ. The CDR3 region has the DNA TGCGCCAGCAGCCCCGACTCCTTTAGGGAAAAACTGTTTTTT. Protein sequence: CASSPDSFREKLFF.

J is TRBJ2-5 and V is TRBV11-1, with 7 bases fitting TRBD2. The CDR3 runs to 14 residues. In germline, CDR1 is SGHAT, CDR2 FQDESV (reference sequence). After removal of 7 bases from V and 5 bases from J, the junction contained 10 bases not matched to a gene. CDR3 region: CASNDGGVRETQYF. The CDR3 DNA reads as TGTGCCAGCAACGATGGGGGGGTCAGGGAGACCCAGTACTTC.

The chain joins TRBV5-1 to TRBJ2-7; 9 bases align to TRBD1. The CDR3 contains 14 residues. V lost 2 bases and J lost 6; bases outside the gene matches: 6. Germline CDR1 reads SGHRS; CDR2 reads YFSETQ. CDR3 DNA: TGCGCCAGCAGCTTCGGGACAGGGCTTGGCGAGCAGTACTTC. Amino acids: CASSFGTGLGEQYF.

The CDR3 protein is CASRQPGTGPRWGYGYTF. The CDR3 nucleotides are TGTGCAAGTCGCCAACCCGGGACAGGCCCCCGATGGGGCTATGGCTACACCTTC. The chain joins TRBV12-2 to TRBJ1-2; TRBD1, as called in the table, went unchecked against the DNA. TRBV12-2 represents a pseudogene. The CDR3 loop spans 18 amino acids.

The chain couples TRBV7-2 to TRBJ1-6; TRBD1 might be the D (5 bases). Germline V gives CDR1 SGHTA, CDR2 FQGNSA. Trimming stripped 6 bases from V and 5 bases from J, with 14 bases between. The CDR3 runs to 15 residues. This CDR3 is CASRPQGGDNSPLHF. The CDR3 nucleotides are TGTGCCAGCAGACCCCAGGGCGGCGATAATTCACCCCTCCACTTT.

This rearrangement joins TRBV11-3 to TRBJ2-5; 8 positions agree with TRBD1. Germline V gene lookup returns CDR1 SGHNT and CDR2 YENEEA. The CDR3 consists of 16 residues. Losses at the gene ends were 4 bases for V and 1 base for J; bases not matched to a gene: 8. Here the CDR3 reads CASSSGGTGFQETQYF. CDR3 DNA sequence: TGTGCCAGCAGCTCTGGCGGGACAGGTTTCCAAGAGACCCAGTACTTC.

V is TRBV19 and J is TRBJ1-5; no clear D gene. Trimming took off 3 bases at V and 5 bases at J, with 14 bases between the two ends. The germline V gene encodes CDR1 LNHDA and CDR2 SQIVND (reference sequence). The CDR3 sequence is 15 residues long. The CDR3: CASSITVGGHQPQHF. As DNA, the CDR3 is TGTGCCAGTAGTATTACGGTGGGTGGGCATCAGCCCCAGCATTTT.

The rearrangement links TRBV7-2 to TRBJ2-3; possible D gene TRBD2, 5 bases. Trimming cost V 3 bases and J 2 bases, with 9 bases left between them. The CDR3 is made up of 14 amino acids. Germline CDR1 reads SGHTA; CDR2 reads FQGNSA. CDR3 coding DNA: TGTGCCAGCAGCTTCGGACTCTTCACAGATACGCAGTATTTT. This sequence encodes CASSFGLFTDTQYF.

This clone came up once. The CDR3 loop is CATRDTLAKNIQYF. The CDR3 DNA is TGTGCCACTCGGGACACCTTAGCCAAAAACATTCAGTACTTC. The rearrangement joins TRBV19 to TRBJ2-4; TRBD1 might be the D (6 bases). This CDR3 contains 14 residues. V lost 10 bases to trimming and J lost 0 bases, with 13 bases between them. The germline CDR1 and CDR2 sequences are LNHDA and SQIVND (reference sequence).

The V gene is TRBV11-2, the J gene TRBJ2-7; TRBD1 matches at 8 bases. Losses at the gene ends were 0 bases for V and 3 bases for J; bases not matched to a gene: 16. The CDR3 has 19 amino acids. From germline, CDR1 is SGHAT and CDR2 FQNNGV. This CDR3 is CASSLDGLGDRPSDYEQYF. The CDR3, as DNA: TGTGCCAGCAGCTTAGACGGTTTGGGGGACAGGCCCTCAGACTACGAGCAGTACTTC.

The V and J genes are TRBV11-2 and TRBJ1-4; 7 nucleotides line up with TRBD1. Germline assignment: CDR1 SGHAT and CDR2 FQNNGV. The CDR3 covers 14 residues. V trimming: 3 bases; J trimming: 7 bases; junction bases outside the gene matches: 5. The CDR3 DNA reads TGTGCCAGCAGCTTTACAGGGGTTGGTGAAAAACTGTTTTTT. Protein: CASSFTGVGEKLFF.

This clone appeared once. The J gene is TRBJ1-1, the V gene TRBV16, with 9 bases fitting TRBD1. CDR1 and CDR2 (germline): KGHSY, FQNENV. The CDR3 runs 14 residues. V dropped 0 bases and J dropped 4; count of bases not matched to a gene: 0. CDR3 DNA sequence: TGTGCCAGCAGCCAATCGACAGGGGGCACTGAAGCTTTCTTT. This encodes CASSQSTGGTEAFF. The variable domain in full, completed from reference TRBV16 and TRBJ1-1, reads GEEVAQTPKHLVRGEGQKAKLYCAPIKGHSYVFWYQQVLKNEFKFLISFQNENVFDETGMPKERFSAKCLPNSPCSLEIQATKLEDSAVYFCASSQSTGGTEAFFGQGTRLTVV.

The chain has TRBV5-1 and TRBJ2-3, with D possibly TRBD2 on 6 matching bases. The CDR3 sequence is 15 residues long. Germline loops: CDR1 SGHRS, CDR2 YFSETQ. Trimming took 2 bases from V and 0 from J, leaving 10 bases between them. CDR3: CASSLWGTSTDTQYF. In DNA form, the CDR3 reads TGCGCCAGCAGCTTATGGGGGACTAGCACAGATACGCAGTATTTT. The full variable domain, completed using reference TRBV5-1 and TRBJ2-3, is KAGVTQTPRYLIKTRGQQVTLSCSPISGHRSVSWYQQTPGQGLQFLFEYFSETQRNKGNFPGRFSGRQFSNSRSEMNVSTLELGDSALYLCASSLWGTSTDTQYFGPGTRLTVL.

The chain has TRBV23-1 and TRBJ1-5; D gene unclear. TRBV23-1 is flagged as an ORF with uncertain function. The CDR3 is made up of 14 amino acids. Trimming pared 0 bases from V and 10 bases from J, leaving 13 bases between. The CDR3 protein is CASSQSCGDSPQHF. As DNA, the CDR3 is TGCGCCAGCAGTCAATCGTGTGGAGATTCTCCCCAGCATTTT.

The CDR3 DNA follows: TGTGCCAGCAGTGAATTGGGGAGAGTCGCTGAAAAACTGTTTTTT. Translation: CASSELGRVAEKLFF. This chain connects TRBV6-1 to TRBJ1-4; no firm D call. CDR1 and CDR2 from the germline V gene are MNHNS and SASEGT. The germline V and J ends were trimmed by 2 bases and 7 bases, with 14 bases remaining between them. The CDR3 sequence is 15 residues long.

The genes are TRBV28 and TRBJ1-6; D gene ambiguous. The germline gives CDR1 MDHEN, CDR2 SYDVKM. The length of the CDR3 is 15 residues. Trimming stripped 3 bases from V and 10 bases from J, with 16 bases between. The CDR3 here is CASSFLSGVGSPLHF. In DNA, the CDR3 is TGTGCCAGCAGTTTTCTTTCGGGTGTAGGGTCACCCCTCCACTTT.